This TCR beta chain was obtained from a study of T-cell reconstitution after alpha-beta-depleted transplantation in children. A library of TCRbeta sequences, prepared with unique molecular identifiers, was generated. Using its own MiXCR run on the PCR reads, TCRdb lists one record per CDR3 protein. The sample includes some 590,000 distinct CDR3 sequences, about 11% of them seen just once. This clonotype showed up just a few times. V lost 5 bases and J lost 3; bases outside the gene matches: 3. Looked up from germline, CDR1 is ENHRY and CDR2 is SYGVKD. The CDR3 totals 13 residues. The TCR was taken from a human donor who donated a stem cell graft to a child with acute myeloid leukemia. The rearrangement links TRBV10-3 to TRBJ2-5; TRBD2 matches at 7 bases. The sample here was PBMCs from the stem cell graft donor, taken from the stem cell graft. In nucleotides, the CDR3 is TGTGCCATCAGTCGTCGGGGGGAAGAGACCCAGTACTTC. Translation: CAISRRGEETQYF.